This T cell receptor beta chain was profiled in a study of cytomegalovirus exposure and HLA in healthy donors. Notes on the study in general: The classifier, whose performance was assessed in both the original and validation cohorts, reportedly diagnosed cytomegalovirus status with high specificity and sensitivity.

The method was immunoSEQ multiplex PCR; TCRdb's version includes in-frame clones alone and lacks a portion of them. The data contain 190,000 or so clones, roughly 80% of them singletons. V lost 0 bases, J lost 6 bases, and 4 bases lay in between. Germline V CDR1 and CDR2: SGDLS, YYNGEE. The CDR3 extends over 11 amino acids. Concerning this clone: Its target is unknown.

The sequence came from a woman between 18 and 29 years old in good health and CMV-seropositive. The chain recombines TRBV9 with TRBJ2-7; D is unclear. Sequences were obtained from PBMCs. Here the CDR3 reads CASSVGSEQYF. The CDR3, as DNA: TGTGCCAGCAGCGTAGGGAGCGAGCAGTACTTC.